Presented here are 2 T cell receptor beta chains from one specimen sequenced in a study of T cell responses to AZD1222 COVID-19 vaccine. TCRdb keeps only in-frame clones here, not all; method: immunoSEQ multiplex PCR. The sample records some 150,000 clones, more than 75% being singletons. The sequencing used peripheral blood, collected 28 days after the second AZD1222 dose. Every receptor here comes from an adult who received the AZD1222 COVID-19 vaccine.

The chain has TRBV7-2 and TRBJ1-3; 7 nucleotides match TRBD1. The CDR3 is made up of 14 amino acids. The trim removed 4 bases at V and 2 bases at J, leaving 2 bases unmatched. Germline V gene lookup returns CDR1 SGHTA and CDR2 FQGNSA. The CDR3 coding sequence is TGTGCCAGCAGCTCCGACAGGGCTGGAAACACCATATATTTT. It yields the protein CASSSDRAGNTIYF.

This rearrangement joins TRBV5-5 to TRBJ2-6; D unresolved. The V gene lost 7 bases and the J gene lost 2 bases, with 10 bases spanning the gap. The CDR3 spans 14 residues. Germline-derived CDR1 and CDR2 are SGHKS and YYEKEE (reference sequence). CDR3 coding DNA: TGTGCCAGCCCAATAGCCCCTGGGGCCAACGTCCTGACTTTC. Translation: CASPIAPGANVLTF.